These 25 T cell receptor beta chains were sequenced from one sample in a study of a mutant IDH1 vaccine in newly diagnosed glioma. Measured with immunoSEQ multiplex PCR; TCRdb has only the in-frame clones, and not every one. The table shows 40,000 to 50,000 clones, with 80% to 90% occurring only once. Which antigens these TCRs recognize remains unknown. Time point in this sample: week 35, safety follow-up. All doses held 300 ug of mutant IDH1 20-mer peptide, with topical imiquimod. The input for sequencing was PBMCs, taken from a glioma patient whose treatment included an IDH1 peptide vaccine. These receptors came from a man aged 35 to 55 with glioma.

The chain uses TRBV28 and TRBJ2-1; D may be TRBD1 (6 bases). Trimming took off 7 bases at V and 4 bases at J, with 17 bases between the two ends. From germline, CDR1 is MDHEN and CDR2 SYDVKM. The CDR3 consists of 15 residues. This chain's CDR3 is CASTLDRNGYNEQFF. In DNA, the CDR3 is TGTGCCAGCACCCTTGACAGGAACGGATACAATGAGCAGTTCTTC.

The V and J genes are TRBV28 and TRBJ1-6, with D tentatively TRBD1 (6 bases). The germline V gene encodes CDR1 MDHEN and CDR2 SYDVKM. CDR3 length: 14 residues. The V end lost 6 bases, the J end lost 14 bases, and 20 bases lay between the germline ends. The CDR3: CASRPTGGIFTLHF. The CDR3 DNA reads TGTGCCAGCAGACCGACAGGTGGTATATTCACCCTCCACTTT. The whole variable domain, remainder taken from reference TRBV28 and TRBJ1-6, is DVKVTQSSRYLVKRTGEKVFLECVQDMDHENMFWYRQDPGLGLRLIYFSYDVKMKEKGDIPEGYSVSREKKERFSLILESASTNQTSMYLCASRPTGGIFTLHFGNGTRLTVT.

The V call is TRBV5-1, the J call TRBJ1-3; D remains unclear. Germline V lookup: CDR1 SGHRS, CDR2 YFSETQ. The CDR3 is made up of 15 amino acids. Trimming removed 6 bases at V and 0 bases at J, with 13 bases between. CDR3 amino acids: CASKGDGYSGNTIYF. Written as DNA, the CDR3 is TGCGCCAGCAAAGGCGACGGCTACTCTGGAAACACCATATATTTT.

CDR3 sequence reads: CASSVGTDTQYF. DNA for the CDR3: TGTGCCAGCAGCGTCGGAACAGATACGCAGTATTTT. V is TRBV6-4 and J is TRBJ2-3; no clear D. Looked up from germline, CDR1 is MRHNA and CDR2 is SNTAGT. V gave up 6 bases and J gave up 3 bases, with 7 bases separating them. CDR3 length: 12 amino acids.

This clone is a singleton in its sample. Within the sample, other DNA sequences also encode this same CDR3. The chain links TRBV27 to TRBJ2-7, with 8 nucleotides matching TRBD1. In germline, CDR1 is MNHEY, CDR2 SMNVEV (reference sequence). There are 13 residues in the CDR3. The junction had 7 bases not matched to a gene; V was cut back by 9 bases and J by 3 bases. The CDR3, as DNA: TGTGCCAGTAGCCCGGGGACAGGCTACGAGCAGTACTTC. Protein: CASSPGTGYEQYF.

The rearrangement joins TRBV6-1 to TRBJ1-1, with 10 bases aligning to TRBD1. V was pared by 4 bases and J by 2 bases, with 7 bases of the junction left unmatched. Per the germline V gene, CDR1 is MNHNS and CDR2 is SASEGT. This CDR3 has 16 amino acids. The CDR3: CASSGMDRGINTEAFF. Written as DNA, the CDR3 is TGTGCCAGCAGTGGCATGGACAGGGGGATTAACACTGAAGCTTTCTTT.

This clone was seen a few times. The rearrangement links TRBV10-2 to TRBJ2-1, with 11 bases lining up with TRBD1. This CDR3 has 12 amino acids. Per the germline V gene, CDR1 is WSHSY and CDR2 is SAAADI. Trimming took 8 bases from V and 9 from J; bases not matched to a gene: 3. CDR3 loop: CASRDRGIEQFF. The CDR3, as DNA: TGCGCCAGCCGGGACAGGGGGATTGAGCAGTTCTTC.

This rearrangement joins TRBV4-2 to TRBJ2-1; no clear D. The CDR3 covers 15 residues. Germline assignment: CDR1 LGHNA and CDR2 YNFKEQ. V was pared by 0 bases and J by 3 bases, with 9 bases between. The CDR3 DNA sequence: TGTGCCAGCAGCCAAGATATGGCAGACTACAATGAGCAGTTCTTC. Its protein is CASSQDMADYNEQFF.

J is TRBJ2-7 and V is TRBV19; TRBD2 aligns across 8 bases. Germline assignment: CDR1 LNHDA and CDR2 SQIVND (reference sequence). CDR3 size: 15 residues. V dropped 7 bases and J dropped 2; count of bases not matched to a gene: 10. The CDR3 loop reads CASTISTSGAYEQYF. The CDR3 DNA is TGTGCCAGTACAATCTCAACTAGCGGAGCCTACGAGCAGTACTTC.

The chain recombines TRBV25-1 with TRBJ2-3; D remains unclear. The CDR3 extends over 14 amino acids. The germline V and J ends were trimmed by 5 bases and 2 bases, with 11 bases remaining between them. Germline V gene sequence: CDR1 MGHDK, CDR2 SYGVNS. The CDR3 is CASSPHQDTDTQYF. As DNA, the CDR3 is TGTGCCAGCAGTCCCCACCAGGACACAGATACGCAGTATTTT.

This rearrangement joins TRBV2 to TRBJ2-4, with D possibly called TRBD1 or TRBD2 (5 bases each). The CDR3 spans 14 residues. CDR1 and CDR2 (germline): SNHLY, FYNNEI. Trimming stripped 1 base from V and 6 bases from J, with 10 bases between. The CDR3 DNA follows: TGTGCCAGCAGTGAAGGGGACGGAATAAACATTCAGTACTTC. It encodes CASSEGDGINIQYF.

The rearrangement links TRBV2 to TRBJ2-7, with TRBD2 as a possible D gene (5 bases). Germline CDR1 is SNHLY and CDR2 is FYNNEI. There are 13 residues in the CDR3. The germline V and J ends were trimmed by 8 bases and 5 bases, with 16 bases remaining between them. Here the CDR3 DNA reads TGTGCCAGCGAAAAGGAGCGGTTCCACGAGCAGTACTTC. Protein: CASEKERFHEQYF.

This sequence joins TRBV11-3 and TRBJ2-7; tentatively, D is TRBD2 (6 bases). The V end lost 2 bases, the J end lost 6 bases, and 14 bases lay between the germline ends. CDR3 length: 14 amino acids. Germline V gene data show CDR1 as SGHNT and CDR2 as YENEEA. The CDR3: CASSLFASSVEQYF. CDR3 DNA: TGTGCCAGCAGCTTATTTGCGTCTAGCGTCGAGCAGTACTTC.

The CDR3 region has the DNA TGTGCCATCAGCGGCTTCGGACTAGCGGGAGGGAATGAGCAGTTCTTC. Amino acid sequence: CAISGFGLAGGNEQFF. The chain uses TRBV10-3 and TRBJ2-1; 15 positions agree with TRBD2. After removal of 6 bases from V and 7 bases from J, the junction contained 7 bases not matched to a gene. The CDR3 length is 16 residues. CDR1 and CDR2 from the germline V gene are ENHRY and SYGVKD.

This rearrangement joins TRBV5-8 to TRBJ2-6; the D gene is possibly TRBD1 (6 bases). Looked up from germline, CDR1 is SGHTS and CDR2 is YDEGEE. The CDR3 runs 17 residues. Trimming removed 1 base from V and 1 base from J, with 12 bases in between. The CDR3 DNA is TGTGCCAGCAGCTTGTACAGGGAGCTTTCTGGGGCCAACGTCCTGACTTTC. It is translated as CASSLYRELSGANVLTF.

The chain has TRBV7-8 and TRBJ2-7, with 16 bases identical to TRBD2. The CDR3 spans 17 residues. The V gene's germline CDR1 is SGHVS and CDR2 FQNEAQ. V gave up 7 bases and J gave up 4 bases; unmatched junction bases: 10. The CDR3 loop reads CASTWGLAGGPPYEQYF. The CDR3 coding sequence is TGTGCCAGCACCTGGGGACTAGCGGGAGGGCCTCCGTACGAGCAGTACTTC.

The gene calls are TRBV6-1 and TRBJ1-5, with D perhaps matching TRBD1 (6 bases). V was shortened by 2 bases and J by 3 bases, with 11 bases between the two germline ends. Germline loops: CDR1 MNHNS, CDR2 SASEGT. This CDR3 is built from 15 residues. This CDR3 is CASSEPDSVNQPQHF. CDR3 sequence (DNA): TGTGCCAGCAGTGAACCGGACAGTGTCAATCAGCCCCAGCATTTT.

The chain employs TRBV6-5 and TRBJ1-1; TRBD1 is a possible D gene (6 bases). This CDR3 has 14 amino acids. V was shortened by 2 bases and J by 7 bases, with 14 bases between the two germline ends. Germline CDR1 MNHEY, CDR2 SVGAGI. The DNA for the CDR3 is TGTGCCAGCAGTTACCGCGTGGACAGCCATGAAGCTTTCTTT. This translates into CASSYRVDSHEAFF.

The CDR3 DNA reads TGTGCCAGTAGTATAATACGGGGTAGGACCGGGGAGCTGTTTTTT. Its protein is CASSIIRGRTGELFF. The chain carries TRBV19 and TRBJ2-2, with D possibly matching TRBD2 (5 bases). This CDR3 comprises 15 residues. Trimming stripped 2 bases from V and 5 bases from J, with 12 bases between. Germline lookup yields CDR1 LNHDA and CDR2 SQIVND (reference sequence).

This chain uses TRBV28 with TRBJ2-3; D is undetermined. The CDR3 sequence is 14 residues long. Germline V gives CDR1 MDHEN, CDR2 SYDVKM. Deletions cut 5 bases from V and 2 bases from J, with 11 bases between. CDR3 loop: CASSLEPITDTQYF. The CDR3 nucleotides read TGTGCCAGCAGTCTGGAGCCAATCACAGATACGCAGTATTTT.

This chain joins TRBV6-1 and TRBJ2-5, with D possibly TRBD1 on 6 matching bases. This CDR3 is built from 14 residues. The germline V gene encodes CDR1 MNHNS and CDR2 SASEGT. The V and J ends lost 0 bases and 2 bases respectively, with 7 bases between them. The CDR3 region is CASSEATGQETQYF. CDR3 in DNA: TGTGCCAGCAGTGAAGCGACAGGACAAGAGACCCAGTACTTC.

A single count supports this clone. The chain joins TRBV11-2 to TRBJ1-1; D may be TRBD1 (6 bases). V was cut by 1 base and J by 7 bases, with 13 bases left in between. This CDR3 is built from 14 residues. Germline values: CDR1 SGHAT, CDR2 FQNNGV. The CDR3 sequence is CASSLASQGSEAFF. CDR3 nucleotides: TGTGCCAGCAGCTTAGCCTCACAGGGTAGTGAAGCTTTCTTT.

The rearrangement links TRBV5-4 to TRBJ2-3, with no clear D. V was pared by 0 bases and J by 4 bases, with 6 bases between. The CDR3 length is 13 residues. The germline V gene has CDR1 SGHNT and CDR2 YYREEE (reference sequence). CDR3 amino acids: CASSLGSADTQYF. As DNA, the CDR3 is TGTGCCAGCAGCTTGGGATCCGCAGATACGCAGTATTTT.

By sample share, this clone is medium-sized. V and J are TRBV5-6 and TRBJ2-4; weak D call: TRBD1 (6 bases). The CDR3 consists of 17 residues. Germline CDR1 is SGHDT and CDR2 is YYEEEE. With 4 bases removed from V and 3 bases from J, the gap between germline ends came to 20 bases. CDR3 nucleotide sequence: TGTGCCAGCAGCGCCGGACAGTGGGTGGGGGTCAAAAACATTCAGTACTTC. Amino acid sequence: CASSAGQWVGVKNIQYF.

The genes are TRBV4-3 and TRBJ1-1; 10 positions match TRBD1. Germline V gene data show CDR1 as LGHNA and CDR2 as YSLEER. V was clipped by 4 bases and J by 5 bases; unmatched bases: 16. This CDR3 is built from 18 residues. CDR3 coding DNA: TGCGCCAGCAGCCCGACCACCGGGACAGGGGCACCGAAAACTGAAGCTTTCTTT. Protein product: CASSPTTGTGAPKTEAFF.